This T cell receptor beta chain derives from a study of memory CD4+ T cells and cytomegalovirus serostatus. Study observations and caveats: CMV serostatus prediction reached median AUC approximately 0.96, or 0.89 with US-trained model.

Single viable CD3+CD4+CD8-CD45RO+ cells were sorted as the memory CD4+ T cells. Total CD4+ T cells were enriched by CD4 positive selection. The V gene end was trimmed by 5 bases and the J gene end by 6 bases; junction bases not matched to a gene: 9. This CDR3 has 16 residues. Germline V gives CDR1 SEHNR, CDR2 FQNEAQ (reference sequence). Regarding this clone: Its antigen remains unidentified.

The method was immunoSEQ multiplex PCR; TCRdb's version includes in-frame clones alone and lacks a portion of them. This table holds 40,000 to 45,000 clones, more than 65% found once. The V call is TRBV7-9, the J call TRBJ2-3, with TRBD2 identical over 12 bases. The sequence was obtained from an adult in good health and CMV-seronegative. Sequencing used memory CD4+ T cells from blood. The CDR3 is CASSGGLAGGTDTQYF. In DNA form, the CDR3 reads TGTGCCAGCAGCGGAGGGCTAGCGGGGGGGACGGATACGCAGTATTTT.